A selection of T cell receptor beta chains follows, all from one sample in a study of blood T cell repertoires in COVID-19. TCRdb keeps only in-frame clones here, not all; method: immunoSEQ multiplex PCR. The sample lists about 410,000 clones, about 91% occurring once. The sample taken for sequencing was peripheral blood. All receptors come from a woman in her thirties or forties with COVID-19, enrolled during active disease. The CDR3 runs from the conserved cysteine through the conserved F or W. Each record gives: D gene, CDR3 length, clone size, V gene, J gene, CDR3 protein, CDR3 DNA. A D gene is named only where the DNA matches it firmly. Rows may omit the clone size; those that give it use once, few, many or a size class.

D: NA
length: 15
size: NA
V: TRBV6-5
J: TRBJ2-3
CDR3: CASRLAHGGTDTQYF
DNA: TGTGCCAGCAGGCTAGCCCACGGGGGCACAGATACGCAGTATTTT

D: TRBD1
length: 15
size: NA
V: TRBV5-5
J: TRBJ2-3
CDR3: CASSLAGTGTDTQYF
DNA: TGTGCCAGCAGCCTTGCCGGGACAGGCACAGATACGCAGTATTTT

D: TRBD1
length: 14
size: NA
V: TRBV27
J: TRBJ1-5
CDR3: CASSPGQGAQPQHF
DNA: TGTGCCAGCAGTCCTGGACAGGGGGCTCAGCCCCAGCATTTT

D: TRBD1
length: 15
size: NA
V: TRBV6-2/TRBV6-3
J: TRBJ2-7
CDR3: CASSPGQVLPYEQYF
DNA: TGTGCCAGCAGTCCCGGACAGGTCCTCCCCTACGAGCAGTACTTC

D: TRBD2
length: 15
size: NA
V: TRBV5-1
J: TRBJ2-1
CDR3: CASSFGAGQYNEQFF
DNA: TGCGCCAGCAGCTTCGGAGCGGGGCAATACAATGAGCAGTTCTTC

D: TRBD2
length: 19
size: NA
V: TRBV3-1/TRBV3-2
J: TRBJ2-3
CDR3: CASSLRKSGGAVVADTQYF
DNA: TGTGCCAGCAGCCTCCGAAAGAGCGGGGGGGCGGTTGTAGCAGATACGCAGTATTTT

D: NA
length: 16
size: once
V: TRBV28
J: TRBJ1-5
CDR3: CASSPRGAGSNQPQHF
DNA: TGTGCCAGCAGCCCTCGTGGGGCTGGGAGCAATCAGCCCCAGCATTTT

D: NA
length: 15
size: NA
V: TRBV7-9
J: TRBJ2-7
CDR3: CASSLEAGIIHEQYF
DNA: TGTGCCAGCAGCTTAGAAGCAGGGATCATTCACGAGCAGTACTTC

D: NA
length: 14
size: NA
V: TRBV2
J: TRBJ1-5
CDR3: CASSRDYSNQPQHF
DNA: TGTGCCAGCAGCCGGGACTATTCCAATCAGCCCCAGCATTTT

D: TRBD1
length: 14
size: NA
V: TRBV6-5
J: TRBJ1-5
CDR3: CASITQGQGQPQHF
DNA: TGTGCCAGCATAACCCAGGGACAGGGTCAGCCCCAGCATTTT

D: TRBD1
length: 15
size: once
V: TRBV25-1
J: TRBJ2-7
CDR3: CASSTTGGGWHEQYF
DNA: TGTGCCAGCAGTACGACAGGGGGCGGATGGCACGAGCAGTACTTC

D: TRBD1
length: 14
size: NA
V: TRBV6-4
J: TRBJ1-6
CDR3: CASSEQGLGSPLHF
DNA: TGTGCCAGCAGTGAACAGGGGCTGGGTTCACCCCTCCACTTT

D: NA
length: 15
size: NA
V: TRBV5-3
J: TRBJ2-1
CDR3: CARSSVLGLFNEQFF
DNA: TGTGCCAGAAGCTCTGTCCTCGGACTTTTCAATGAGCAGTTCTTC

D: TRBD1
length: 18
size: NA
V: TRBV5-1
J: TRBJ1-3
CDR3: CASSSGQEIRAWGNTIYF
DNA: TGCGCCAGCAGCTCGGGACAGGAGATACGCGCCTGGGGAAACACCATATATTTT

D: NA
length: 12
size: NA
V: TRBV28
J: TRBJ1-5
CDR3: CAIGGSNQPQHF
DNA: TGTGCCATCGGAGGGAGCAATCAGCCCCAGCATTTT

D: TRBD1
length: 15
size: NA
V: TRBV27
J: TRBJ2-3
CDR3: CASSFTGGSSDTQYF
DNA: TGTGCCAGCAGTTTTACAGGGGGCTCTTCGGATACGCAGTATTTT

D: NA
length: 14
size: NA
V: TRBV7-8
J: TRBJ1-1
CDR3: CASSPRLKNTEAFF
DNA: TGTGCCAGCAGCCCCAGATTGAAGAACACTGAAGCTTTCTTT

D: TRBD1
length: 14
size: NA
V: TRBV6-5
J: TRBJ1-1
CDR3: CASSPGTGPGKAFF
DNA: TGTGCCAGCAGTCCAGGGACAGGGCCCGGTAAAGCTTTCTTT

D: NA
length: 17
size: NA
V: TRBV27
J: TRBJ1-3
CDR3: CASSLYPNLPSGNTIYF
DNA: TGTGCCAGCAGTTTATATCCGAACTTGCCCTCTGGAAACACCATATATTTT

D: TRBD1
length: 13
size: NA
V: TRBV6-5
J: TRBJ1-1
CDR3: CASEDRGVAEAFF
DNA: TGTGCCAGCGAGGACAGGGGGGTCGCTGAAGCTTTCTTT

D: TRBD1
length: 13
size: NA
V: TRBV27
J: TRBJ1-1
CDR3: CASSLRTGREAFF
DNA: TGTGCCAGCAGTTTACGGACAGGGCGGGAAGCTTTCTTT

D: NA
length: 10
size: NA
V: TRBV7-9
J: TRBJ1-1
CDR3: CASSRYEAFF
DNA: TGTGCCAGCTCGCGATATGAAGCTTTCTTT

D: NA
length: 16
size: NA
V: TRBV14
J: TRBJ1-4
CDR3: CASSQEGGPRDEKLFF
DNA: TGTGCCAGCAGCCAAGAAGGAGGGCCTCGTGATGAAAAACTGTTTTTT

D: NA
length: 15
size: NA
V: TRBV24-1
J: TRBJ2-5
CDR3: CATSGEGGNEETQYF
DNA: TGTGCCACCTCCGGGGAGGGGGGTAATGAAGAGACCCAGTACTTC

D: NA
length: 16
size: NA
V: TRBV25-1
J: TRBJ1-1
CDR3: CASSELGTAGDTEAFF
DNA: TGTGCCAGCAGTGAATTAGGTACAGCTGGTGACACTGAAGCTTTCTTT

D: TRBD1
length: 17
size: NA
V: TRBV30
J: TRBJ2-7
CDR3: CAWSVSFGDRGDYEQYF
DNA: TGTGCCTGGAGTGTAAGTTTTGGGGACAGGGGAGACTACGAGCAGTACTTC

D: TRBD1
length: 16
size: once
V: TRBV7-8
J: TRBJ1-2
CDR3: CASSSRDRGFNYGYTF
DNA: TGTGCCAGCAGCTCCCGGGACAGGGGCTTTAACTATGGCTACACCTTC

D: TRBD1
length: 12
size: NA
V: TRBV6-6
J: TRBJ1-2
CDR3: CASSLDRADYTF
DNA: TGTGCCAGCAGTCTCGACAGGGCTGACTACACCTTC

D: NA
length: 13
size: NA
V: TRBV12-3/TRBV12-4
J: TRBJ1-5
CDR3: CASNRGSNQPQHF
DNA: TGTGCCAGCAATCGGGGAAGCAATCAGCCCCAGCATTTT

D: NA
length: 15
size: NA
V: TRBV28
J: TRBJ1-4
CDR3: CASSLIGVANEKLFF
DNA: TGTGCCAGCAGTTTGATAGGGGTGGCTAATGAAAAACTGTTTTTT

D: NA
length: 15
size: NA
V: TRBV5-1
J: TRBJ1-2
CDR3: CASSLTARDGYGYTF
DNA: TGCGCCAGCAGCTTGACCGCGCGGGACGGCTATGGCTACACCTTC

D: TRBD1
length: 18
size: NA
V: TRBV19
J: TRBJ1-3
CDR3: CASSPLLIVRDRSNTIYF
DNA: TGTGCCAGTAGCCCCCTTCTGATTGTCCGGGACAGGTCTAACACCATATATTTT

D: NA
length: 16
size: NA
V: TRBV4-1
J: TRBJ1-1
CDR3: CASSQDTWTESTEAFF
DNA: TGCGCCAGCAGCCAAGACACTTGGACAGAGAGCACTGAAGCTTTCTTT

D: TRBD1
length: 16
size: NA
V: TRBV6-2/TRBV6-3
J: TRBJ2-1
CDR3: CASSYYIDRVVDEQFF
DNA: TGTGCCAGCAGTTATTATATCGACAGGGTGGTGGATGAGCAGTTCTTC

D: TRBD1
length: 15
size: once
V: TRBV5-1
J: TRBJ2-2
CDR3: CASRLTGGIPGELFF
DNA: TGCGCCAGCAGGTTGACAGGGGGGATCCCCGGGGAGCTGTTTTTT

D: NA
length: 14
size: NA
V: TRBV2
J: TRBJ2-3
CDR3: CASSVGQFTDTQYF
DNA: TGTGCCAGCAGTGTGGGACAATTCACAGATACGCAGTATTTT

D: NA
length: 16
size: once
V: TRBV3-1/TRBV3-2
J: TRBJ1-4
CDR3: CASSQDWAGIYEKLFF
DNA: TGTGCCAGCAGCCAAGATTGGGCAGGGATCTATGAAAAACTGTTTTTT

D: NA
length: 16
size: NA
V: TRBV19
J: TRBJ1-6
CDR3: CASRKTGSSYNSPLHF
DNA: TGTGCCAGTAGAAAAACAGGGAGCTCCTATAATTCACCCCTCCACTTT

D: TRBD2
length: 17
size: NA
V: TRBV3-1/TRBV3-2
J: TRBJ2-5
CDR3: CASSAGLAGGRRETQYF
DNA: TGTGCCAGCAGCGCCGGACTAGCGGGAGGTAGACGAGAGACCCAGTACTTC

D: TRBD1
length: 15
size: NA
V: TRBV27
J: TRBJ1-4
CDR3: CASRRSTGVNEKLFF
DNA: TGTGCCAGCAGACGCTCGACAGGGGTTAATGAAAAACTGTTTTTT

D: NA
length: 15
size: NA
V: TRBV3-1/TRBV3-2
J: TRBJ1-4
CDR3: CASSRARGVNEKLFF
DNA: TGTGCCAGCAGCCGCGCGCGGGGCGTGAATGAAAAACTGTTTTTT

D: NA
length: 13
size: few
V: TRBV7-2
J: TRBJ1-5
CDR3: CASSLFRDQPQHF
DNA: TGTGCCAGCAGCTTATTCCGGGATCAGCCCCAGCATTTT

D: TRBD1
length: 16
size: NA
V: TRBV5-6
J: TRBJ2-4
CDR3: CASSQGAGLAKNIQYF
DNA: TGTGCCAGCAGCCAGGGGGCGGGGTTAGCCAAAAACATTCAGTACTTC

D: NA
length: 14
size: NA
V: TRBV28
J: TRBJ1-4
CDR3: CASSPGSRSEKLFF
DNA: TGTGCCAGCAGTCCAGGGTCAAGGAGCGAAAAACTGTTTTTT

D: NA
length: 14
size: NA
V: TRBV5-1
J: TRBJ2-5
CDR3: CASSLARIGETQYF
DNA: TGCGCCAGCAGCTTGGCCCGAATCGGGGAGACCCAGTACTTC

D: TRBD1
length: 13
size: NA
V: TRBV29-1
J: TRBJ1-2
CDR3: CSVGEQGAKGYTF
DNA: TGCAGCGTTGGGGAACAGGGGGCGAAGGGCTACACCTTC

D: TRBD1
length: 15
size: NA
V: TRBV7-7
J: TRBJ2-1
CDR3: CASSLGQGSYNEQFF
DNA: TGTGCTAGCAGCTTGGGACAGGGGTCCTACAATGAGCAGTTCTTC

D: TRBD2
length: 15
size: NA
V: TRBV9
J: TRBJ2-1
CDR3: CASSPRKRDFGEQFF
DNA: TGTGCCAGCAGCCCAAGGAAGCGGGATTTCGGTGAGCAGTTCTTC